The entry that follows covers one T cell receptor beta chain sequence. The data were produced by immunoSEQ multiplex PCR, yet TCRdb's version contains in-frame clones alone and is incomplete. The data show approximately 22,000 clones, approximately 95% seen once. Germline CDR1 is MDHEN and CDR2 is SYDVKM. This CDR3 region has 17 residues. The ends were cut back, 3 bases at V and 0 bases at J, with 15 bases in the middle. The sample originates from a study of T cell changes during pregnancy in multiple sclerosis. The receptor was derived from a female donor with multiple sclerosis, enrolled in a pregnancy study. The sample here was CD8+ T cells from peripheral blood mononuclear cells, taken in the third trimester of pregnancy. The chain has TRBV28 and TRBJ1-3, with a weak D call TRBD1 (6 bases). CDR3 amino acids: CASSFTRQAISGNTIYF. Here the CDR3 DNA reads TGTGCCAGCAGTTTCACCCGACAGGCGATCTCTGGAAACACCATATATTTT.